The present T cell receptor (beta chain) was sequenced within a study of blood T cell repertoires in COVID-19 (dated by TCRdb to the early 2020s). Regarding the complete study: The collaborator samples originated in the United States, Italy and Spain and spanned the acute and convalescent phases of COVID-19. The prospective study material was composed of cDNA or gDNA derived from T cells, B-cell-depleted T cells, or PBMCs. Subjects who had been exposed to COVID-19, were actively infected with it, or had recovered from it provided the deeply sampled blood TCRbeta repertoires that made up the dataset. A freely available public database, intended as a resource for researchers studying the immune response to SARS-CoV-2, is where the repertoires were released. The samples were drawn from two sources: the first 160 participants of the ongoing ImmuneRACE study, and 1,254 subjects contributed by 6 global collaborators. Sample metadata almost always included a de-identified subject ID, COVID-19 status, age in years and sex. Where available, HLA class I and class II types were obtained from metadata supplied by the sample provider rather than from assay-based typing. General findings and caveats noted by the study authors: The amount of clinical and demographic metadata varied by source and participant and was provided uncurated.

Comment on this clone: The antigen it recognizes is unknown. The input lacks base qualities; no much larger clone sits a single base away.

TCRbeta CDR3 regions were amplified from genomic DNA using the immunoSEQ Assay, a bias-controlled multiplex PCR. The original pipeline was this. Within the assay, amplification of reference gene primers was used to estimate how many nucleated cells each sample contained. To quantify the absolute abundance of each unique TCRbeta CDR3 rearrangement, sequence reads were collapsed and filtered. For each sample, productive Simpson clonality was calculated as the square root of Simpson's diversity index across productive rearrangements. TCRdb holds this immuneACCESS table with in-frame rearrangements only. Some clones are missing; in checked studies, unresolved V genes explain under half, and the rest has no known cause. The V and J calls and clone size come from that table; D and trimming were worked out from the DNA. Here the sample has about 220,000 clones; 70% to 85% occur a single time. Under 3.5% of the sample is in the top ten clones.

The cysteine opens and the phenylalanine closes a CDR3 of 16 amino acids. This entry keeps only the CDR3 DNA: 48 bases, framed from base 1. From a lookup of the germline V gene, CDR1 and CDR2 are SGHDT and YYEEEE. V and J are truncated by 3 bases and 7 bases respectively, leaving an intervening sequence of 17 bases. Enrolling through a virtual design, the prospective study's participants ranged in age from about 18 to 100 years and lived across approximately 25 United States geographic areas. In the prospective study, participants were assigned to cohorts based on the clinical history participants reported in a screening survey and a study questionnaire. Recovered participants in ImmuneRACE Cohort 3 were defined as having two consecutive negative NP/OP PCR tests, clearance from a healthcare professional, or resolution of symptoms. Each participant in the prospective study had whole blood, serum and a nasopharyngeal or oropharyngeal swab collected by mobile phlebotomists. Participants in the prospective study had the option to provide additional blood draws and questionnaires over a roughly 2-month period. Before DNA extraction, blood samples from the prospective study were shipped at room temperature or frozen.

This sequence uses TRBV5-6 and TRBJ1-6; TRBD1 could be the D gene, as 6 bases match. This receptor was obtained from a woman aged 55-69 years who had recovered from COVID-19. The specimen sequenced was PBMCs or T cells enriched from blood (not recorded which). In nucleotide form, the sequence is TGTGCCAGCAGCTCTGAGACAGGTCTACGGAATTCACCCCTCCACTTT. This translates into CASSSETGLRNSPLHF.